Listed here are 6 T cell receptor beta chains from one sample, sequenced in a study of control samples from healthy donors and cancer patients. The data were produced by immunoSEQ multiplex PCR, yet TCRdb's version contains in-frame clones alone and is incomplete. The data show approximately 130,000 clones, with more than 70% seen just once and just under 3% held by the top ten. Sequencing input: blood. All receptors derive from a man in his 60s in good health.

The CDR3 sequence: CASSGGTGNEKLFF. The CDR3 nucleotides read TGTGCCAGTAGTGGTGGGACAGGCAATGAAAAACTGTTTTTT. The rearrangement links TRBV19 to TRBJ1-4; 8 nucleotides line up with TRBD1. The CDR3 covers 14 residues. The germline V gene has CDR1 LNHDA and CDR2 SQIVND (reference sequence). Trimming removed 5 bases from V and 5 bases from J; junction bases left unmatched: 4.

V and J are TRBV9 and TRBJ1-2; D remains unclear. Germline CDR1 reads SGDLS; CDR2 reads YYNGEE. V lost 4 bases, J lost 4 bases, and 20 bases lay in between. This CDR3 comprises 16 residues. The CDR3 loop reads CASSPEPRTGSYGYTF. DNA for the CDR3: TGTGCCAGCAGCCCAGAGCCCAGGACGGGATCCTATGGCTACACCTTC.

The chain employs TRBV5-1 and TRBJ1-4, with D unresolved. From germline, CDR1 is SGHRS and CDR2 YFSETQ. V lost 5 bases to trimming and J lost 7 bases, with 18 bases between them. The CDR3 length is 15 residues. The CDR3 reads CASRVSPHPSEKLFF. The CDR3 coding sequence is TGCGCCAGCAGAGTCAGCCCGCACCCGAGTGAAAAACTGTTTTTT. Together with reference TRBV5-1 and TRBJ1-4, the CDR3 gives the full variable domain: KAGVTQTPRYLIKTRGQQVTLSCSPISGHRSVSWYQQTPGQGLQFLFEYFSETQRNKGNFPGRFSGRQFSNSRSEMNVSTLELGDSALYLCASRVSPHPSEKLFFGSGTQLSVL.

The CDR3 DNA follows: TGTGCCAGCTCACCGAGGACAGGCGAAGGGTCTGGAAACACCATATATTTT. This encodes CASSPRTGEGSGNTIYF. The rearrangement links TRBV18 to TRBJ1-3; 7 nucleotides match TRBD1. The CDR3 has 17 amino acids. The V segment lost 3 bases and the J segment 1 base; nucleotides outside the gene matches: 9. Germline loops: CDR1 KGHSH, CDR2 LQKENI.

In this sample, this clone turned up a few times. The rearrangement uses TRBV6-6 and TRBJ1-6, with TRBD1 matching 9 bases. Germline assignment: CDR1 MNHNY and CDR2 SVGAGI (reference sequence). The CDR3 runs 14 residues. The J segment lost 7 bases and the V segment lost 5 bases, leaving 3 bases of the junction unmatched. In DNA form, the CDR3 reads TGTGCCAGCAGTACAGGGGGCGGGAATTCACCCCTCCACTTT. Translated, it gives CASSTGGGNSPLHF.

The CDR3 DNA sequence: TGTGCCAGTAGTATCGGAATGGGGGGGACTGAAGCTTTCTTT. It encodes CASSIGMGGTEAFF. V gene TRBV19 combines with J gene TRBJ1-1; a weak D match, TRBD1 (5 bases). Germline CDR1 and CDR2: LNHDA and SQIVND (reference sequence). The V gene lost 3 bases and the J gene lost 5 bases, with 13 bases spanning the gap. This CDR3 spans 14 amino acids.